The T cell receptor beta chain under discussion was sequenced for a study of technical replicates of blood from several donors. The V gene's germline CDR1 is SEHNR and CDR2 FQNEAQ (reference sequence). Trimming took 4 bases from V and 6 from J; bases not matched to a gene: 7. This CDR3 has 14 residues. The assay was immunoSEQ multiplex PCR, and TCRdb's table has in-frame clones only and misses some. Of approximately 70,000 clones listed, roughly 92% are singletons. Specimen: T cells isolated from PBMCs. This chain connects TRBV7-9 to TRBJ1-2, with 8 bases matching TRBD1. This TCR was recovered from a human donor in good health. CDR3 amino acids: CASSSDRGKDGYTF. The CDR3 DNA reads TGTGCCAGCAGCTCAGACAGGGGAAAGGATGGCTACACCTTC.